Listed below are T cell receptor beta chains from one sample, sequenced in a study of shared clonotypes between healthy human individuals. The data were produced by immunoSEQ multiplex PCR, yet TCRdb's version contains in-frame clones alone and is incomplete. In the table there are about 1,500,000 clones, roughly 96% of which are singletons. Source material: naive CD4+ T cells sorted from blood. The receptors were sampled from a man aged 25 to 45 in good health. The CDR3 runs from the conserved cysteine through the conserved F or W.

TRBV7-9	TRBJ2-2	CASSPKGGANTGELFF
TRBV7-2	TRBJ1-3	CASSPQGYTGNTIYF
TRBV23-1	TRBJ1-4	CASSQSFLGGEKLFF
TRBV18	TRBJ2-1	CASFGTSGSNEQFF
TRBV11-2	TRBJ2-3	CASSLDEREYTDTQYF
TRBV7-6	TRBJ2-7	CASSLKPGQGAQIYEQYF
TRBV28	TRBJ1-1	CASRLGAGISQGATEAFF
TRBV27	TRBJ2-7	CASSYTGTGVGEQYF
TRBV27	TRBJ2-7	CASSLSWFGSSSYEQYF
TRBV7-9	TRBJ2-5	CASSHSGSWETQYF
TRBV27	TRBJ2-1	CASSLREGLNEQFF
TRBV9	TRBJ2-7	CASSPHGSVEQYF
TRBV15	TRBJ1-5	CATSRDRARSNQPQHF
TRBV19	TRBJ2-3	CASSFLSGDTQYF
TRBV11-2	TRBJ2-1	CASSLDLRPYNEQFF
TRBV19	TRBJ1-2	CASSLGQGANYGYTF
TRBV11-2	TRBJ2-1	CASSLVLAGGSYNEQFF
TRBV10-2	TRBJ2-7	CASRLAEHSYEQYF
TRBV27	TRBJ2-2	CASSSSGGIYTGELFF
TRBV30	TRBJ1-3	CAWSVLGRQGTIYF
TRBV11-2	TRBJ2-1	CASSLGRGGKSSYNEQFF
TRBV6-1	TRBJ2-7	CASSGVGLPYEQYF
TRBV9	TRBJ2-1	CASTRLAGEREQFF